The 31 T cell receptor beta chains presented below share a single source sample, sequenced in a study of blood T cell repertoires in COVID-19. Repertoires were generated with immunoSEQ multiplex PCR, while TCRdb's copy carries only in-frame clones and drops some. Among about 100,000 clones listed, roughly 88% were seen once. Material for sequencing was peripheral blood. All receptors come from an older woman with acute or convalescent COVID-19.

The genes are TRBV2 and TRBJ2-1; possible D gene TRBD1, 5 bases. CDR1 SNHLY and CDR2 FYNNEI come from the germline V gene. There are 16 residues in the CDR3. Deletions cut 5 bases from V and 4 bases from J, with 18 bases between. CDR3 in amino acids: CASSSVDKSPYNEQFF. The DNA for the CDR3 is TGTGCCAGCAGTTCCGTGGACAAATCCCCATACAATGAGCAGTTCTTC.

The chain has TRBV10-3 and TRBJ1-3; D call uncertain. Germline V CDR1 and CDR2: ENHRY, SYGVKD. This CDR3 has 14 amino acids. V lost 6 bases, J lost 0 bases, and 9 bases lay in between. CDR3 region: CAIRPDNSGNTIYF. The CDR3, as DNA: TGTGCCATCAGACCAGACAACTCTGGAAACACCATATATTTT.

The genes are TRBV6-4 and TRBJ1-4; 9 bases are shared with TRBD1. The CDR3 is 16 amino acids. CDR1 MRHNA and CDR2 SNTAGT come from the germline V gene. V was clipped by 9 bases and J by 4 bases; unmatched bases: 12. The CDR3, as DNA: TGTGCCAGGAGAACTAGACAGGGGGAGATTAATGAAAAACTGTTTTTT. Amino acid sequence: CARRTRQGEINEKLFF.

The CDR3 region is CASSFNAGSYEQYV. The CDR3 region has the DNA TGTGCCAGCAGCTTCAACGCGGGGTCCTACGAGCAGTACGTC. The chain employs TRBV7-8 and TRBJ2-7, with a possible D match to TRBD2 (6 bases). The ends were cut back, 3 bases at V and 1 base at J, with 10 bases in the middle. Germline CDR1 reads SGHVS; CDR2 reads FQNEAQ. There are 14 residues in the CDR3.

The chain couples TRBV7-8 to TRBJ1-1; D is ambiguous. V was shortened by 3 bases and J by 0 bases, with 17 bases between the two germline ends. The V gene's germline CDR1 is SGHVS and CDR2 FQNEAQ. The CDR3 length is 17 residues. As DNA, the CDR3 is TGTGCCAGCAGCTTCGGGGTAAGGATAGGCGTGAACACTGAAGCTTTCTTT. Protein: CASSFGVRIGVNTEAFF. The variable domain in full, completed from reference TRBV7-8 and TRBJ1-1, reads GAGVSQSPRYKVAKRGQDVALRCDPISGHVSLFWYQQALGQGPEFLTYFQNEAQLDKSGLPSDRFFAERPEGSVSTLKIQRTQQEDSAVYLCASSFGVRIGVNTEAFFGQGTRLTVV.

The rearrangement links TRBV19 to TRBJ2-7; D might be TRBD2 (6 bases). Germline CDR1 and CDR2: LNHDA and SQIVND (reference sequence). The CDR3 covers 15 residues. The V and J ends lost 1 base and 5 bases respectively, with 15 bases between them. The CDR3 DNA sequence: TGTGCCAGTAGTATAGTTTTAGGGAGGACCAACGAGCAGTACTTC. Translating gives CASSIVLGRTNEQYF.

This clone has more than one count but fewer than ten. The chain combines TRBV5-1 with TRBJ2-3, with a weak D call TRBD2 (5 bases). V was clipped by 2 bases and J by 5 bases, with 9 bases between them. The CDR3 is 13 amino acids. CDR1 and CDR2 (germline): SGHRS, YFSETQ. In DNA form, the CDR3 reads TGCGCCAGCAGCTTAGTCGGGGAAGATACGCAGTATTTT. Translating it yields CASSLVGEDTQYF.

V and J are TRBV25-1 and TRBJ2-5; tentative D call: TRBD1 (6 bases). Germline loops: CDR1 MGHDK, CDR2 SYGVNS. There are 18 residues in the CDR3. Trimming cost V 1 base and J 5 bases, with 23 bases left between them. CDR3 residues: CASSESPGKGDGGETQYF. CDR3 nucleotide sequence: TGTGCCAGCAGTGAATCGCCAGGGAAGGGGGATGGAGGTGAGACCCAGTACTTC.

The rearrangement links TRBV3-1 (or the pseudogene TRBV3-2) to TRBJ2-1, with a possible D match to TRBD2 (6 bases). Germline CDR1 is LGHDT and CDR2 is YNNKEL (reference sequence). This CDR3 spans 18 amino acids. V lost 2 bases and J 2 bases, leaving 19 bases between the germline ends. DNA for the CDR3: TGTGCCAGCAGCCAAAGGGACTCTCGTTTAGCAACCTACAATGAGCAGTTCTTC. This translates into CASSQRDSRLATYNEQFF.

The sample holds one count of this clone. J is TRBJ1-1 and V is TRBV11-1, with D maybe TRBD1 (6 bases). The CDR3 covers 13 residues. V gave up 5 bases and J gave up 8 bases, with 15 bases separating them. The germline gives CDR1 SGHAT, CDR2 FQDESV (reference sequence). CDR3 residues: CASSNNWGREAFF. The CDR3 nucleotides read TGTGCCAGCAGCAACAACTGGGGGCGGGAAGCTTTCTTT. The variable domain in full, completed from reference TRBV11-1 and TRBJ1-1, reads EAEVAQSPRYKITEKSQAVAFWCDPISGHATLYWYRQILGQGPELLVQFQDESVVDDSQLPKDRFSAERLKGVDSTLKIQPAELGDSAMYLCASSNNWGREAFFGQGTRLTVV.

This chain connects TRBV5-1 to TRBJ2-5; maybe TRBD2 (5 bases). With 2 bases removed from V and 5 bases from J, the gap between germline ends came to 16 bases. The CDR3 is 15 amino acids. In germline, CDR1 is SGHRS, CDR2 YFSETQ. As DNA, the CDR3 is TGCGCCAGCAGCTTATCCCAATCTAGCCAGGAGACCCAGTACTTC. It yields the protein CASSLSQSSQETQYF.

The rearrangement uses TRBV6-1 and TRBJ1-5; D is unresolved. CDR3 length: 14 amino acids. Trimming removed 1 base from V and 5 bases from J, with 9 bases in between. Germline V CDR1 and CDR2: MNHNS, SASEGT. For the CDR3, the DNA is TGTGCCAGCAGTGAAGATCCCGGGTATCAGCCCCAGCATTTT. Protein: CASSEDPGYQPQHF.

CDR3 sequence reads: CASSAGVNNEQFF. CDR3 sequence (DNA): TGTGCCAGCAGCGCGGGAGTAAACAATGAGCAGTTCTTC. V usage is TRBV11-2 and J usage is TRBJ2-1, with 7 bases matching TRBD2. The CDR3 covers 13 residues. V was clipped by 5 bases and J by 5 bases; unmatched bases: 3. Germline CDR1 and CDR2: SGHAT and FQNNGV.

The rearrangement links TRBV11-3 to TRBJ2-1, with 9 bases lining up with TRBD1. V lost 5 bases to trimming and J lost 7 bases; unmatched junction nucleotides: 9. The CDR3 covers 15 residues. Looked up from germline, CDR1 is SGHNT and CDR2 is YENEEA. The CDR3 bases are TGTGCCAGCAGCCCCGGGACAGGGTCTAGAAATGAGCAGTTCTTC. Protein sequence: CASSPGTGSRNEQFF.

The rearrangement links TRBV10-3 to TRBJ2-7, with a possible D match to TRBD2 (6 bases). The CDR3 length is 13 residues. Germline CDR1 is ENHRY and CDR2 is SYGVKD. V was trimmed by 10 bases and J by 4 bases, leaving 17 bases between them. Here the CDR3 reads CATAGGVFYEQYF. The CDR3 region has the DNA TGTGCCACCGCCGGCGGGGTCTTTTACGAGCAGTACTTC.

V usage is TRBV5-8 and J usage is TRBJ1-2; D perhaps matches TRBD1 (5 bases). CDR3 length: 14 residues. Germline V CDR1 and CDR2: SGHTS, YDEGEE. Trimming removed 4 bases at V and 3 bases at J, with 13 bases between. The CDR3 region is CASSPGKGYYGYTF. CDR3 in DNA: TGTGCCAGCAGCCCCGGAAAGGGGTACTATGGCTACACCTTC.

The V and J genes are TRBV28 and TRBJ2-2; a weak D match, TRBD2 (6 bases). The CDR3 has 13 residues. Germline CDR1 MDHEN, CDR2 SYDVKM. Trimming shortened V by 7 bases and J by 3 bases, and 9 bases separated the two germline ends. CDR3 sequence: CASNIADTGELFF. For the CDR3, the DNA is TGTGCCAGCAATATAGCGGACACCGGGGAGCTGTTTTTT.

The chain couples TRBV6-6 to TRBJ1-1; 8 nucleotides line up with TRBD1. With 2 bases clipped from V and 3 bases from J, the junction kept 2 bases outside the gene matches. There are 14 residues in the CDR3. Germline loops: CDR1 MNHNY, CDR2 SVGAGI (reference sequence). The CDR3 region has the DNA TGTGCCAGCAGTTACAAGACAGGGGACACTGAAGCTTTCTTT. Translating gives CASSYKTGDTEAFF.

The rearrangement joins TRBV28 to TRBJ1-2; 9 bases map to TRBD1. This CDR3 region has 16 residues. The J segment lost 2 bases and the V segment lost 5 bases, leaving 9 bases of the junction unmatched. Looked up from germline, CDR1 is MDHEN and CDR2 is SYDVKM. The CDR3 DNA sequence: TGTGCCAGCAGTAGGGACAGGGCCCTAACAAACTATGGCTACACCTTC. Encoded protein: CASSRDRALTNYGYTF.

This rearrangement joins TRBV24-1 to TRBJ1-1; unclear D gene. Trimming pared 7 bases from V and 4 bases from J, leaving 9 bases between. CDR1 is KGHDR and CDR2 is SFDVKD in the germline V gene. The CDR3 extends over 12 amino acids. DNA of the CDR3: TGTGCCACCAGCGGAGGGAGCACTGAAGCTTTCTTT. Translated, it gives CATSGGSTEAFF.

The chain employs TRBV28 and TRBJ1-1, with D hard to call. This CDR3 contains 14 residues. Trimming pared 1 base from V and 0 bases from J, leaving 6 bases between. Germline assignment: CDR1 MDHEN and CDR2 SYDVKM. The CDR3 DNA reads TGTGCCAGCAGTTTATCCGGGGTGAACACTGAAGCTTTCTTT. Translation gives CASSLSGVNTEAFF.

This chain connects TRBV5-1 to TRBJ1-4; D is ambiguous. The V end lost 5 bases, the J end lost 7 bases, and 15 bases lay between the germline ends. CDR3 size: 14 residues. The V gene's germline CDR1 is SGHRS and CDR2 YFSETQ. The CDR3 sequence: CASRSSTNVEKLFF. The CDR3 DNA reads TGCGCCAGCAGAAGCAGCACTAATGTTGAAAAACTGTTTTTT. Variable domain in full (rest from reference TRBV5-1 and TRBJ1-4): KAGVTQTPRYLIKTRGQQVTLSCSPISGHRSVSWYQQTPGQGLQFLFEYFSETQRNKGNFPGRFSGRQFSNSRSEMNVSTLELGDSALYLCASRSSTNVEKLFFGSGTQLSVL.

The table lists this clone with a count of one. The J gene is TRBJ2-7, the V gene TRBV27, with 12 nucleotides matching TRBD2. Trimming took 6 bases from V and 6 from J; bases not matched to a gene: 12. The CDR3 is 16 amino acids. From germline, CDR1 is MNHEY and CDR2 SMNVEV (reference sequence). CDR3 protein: CASSQRLAGGRSEQYF. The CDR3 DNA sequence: TGTGCCAGCAGCCAACGGCTAGCGGGAGGGCGGAGCGAGCAGTACTTC.

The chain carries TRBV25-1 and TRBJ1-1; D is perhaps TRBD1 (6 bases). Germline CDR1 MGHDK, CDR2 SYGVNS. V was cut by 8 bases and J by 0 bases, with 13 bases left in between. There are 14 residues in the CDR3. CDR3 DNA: TGTGCCAGCGCGGGGGCTTACATGAACACTGAAGCTTTCTTT. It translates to CASAGAYMNTEAFF.

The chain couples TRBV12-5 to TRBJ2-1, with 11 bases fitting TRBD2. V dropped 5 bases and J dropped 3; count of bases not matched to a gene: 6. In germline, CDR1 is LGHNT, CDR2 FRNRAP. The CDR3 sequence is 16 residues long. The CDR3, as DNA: TGTGCTAGTGGTCCTTCCGGGACTAGCGGCTACAATGAGCAGTTCTTC. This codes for CASGPSGTSGYNEQFF.

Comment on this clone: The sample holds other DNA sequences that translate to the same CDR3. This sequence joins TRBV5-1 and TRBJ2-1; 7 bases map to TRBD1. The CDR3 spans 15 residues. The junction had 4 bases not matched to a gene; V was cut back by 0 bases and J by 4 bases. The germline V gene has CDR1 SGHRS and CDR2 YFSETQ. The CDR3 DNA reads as TGCGCCAGCAGCTTGGGACAGGGTGGATACAATGAGCAGTTCTTC. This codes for CASSLGQGGYNEQFF.

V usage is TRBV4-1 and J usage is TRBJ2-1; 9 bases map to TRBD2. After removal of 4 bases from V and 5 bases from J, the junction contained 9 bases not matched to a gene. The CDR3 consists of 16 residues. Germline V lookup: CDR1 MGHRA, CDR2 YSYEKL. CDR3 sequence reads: CASSPFEASGNNEQFF. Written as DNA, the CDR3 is TGCGCCAGCAGCCCCTTCGAGGCTAGCGGGAACAATGAGCAGTTCTTC.

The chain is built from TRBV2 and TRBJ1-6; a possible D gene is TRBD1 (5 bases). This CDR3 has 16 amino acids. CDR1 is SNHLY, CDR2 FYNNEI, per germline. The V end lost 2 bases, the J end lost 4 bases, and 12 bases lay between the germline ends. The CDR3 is CASSEFAGPYNSPLHF. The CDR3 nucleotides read TGTGCCAGCAGTGAATTCGCAGGGCCTTATAATTCACCCCTCCACTTT.

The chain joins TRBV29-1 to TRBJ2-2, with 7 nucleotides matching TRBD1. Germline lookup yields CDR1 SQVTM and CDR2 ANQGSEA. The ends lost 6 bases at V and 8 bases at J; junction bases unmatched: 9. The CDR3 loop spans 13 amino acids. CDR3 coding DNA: TGCAGCGTAACGGGACAGACTCCGGGGGAGCTGTTTTTT. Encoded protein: CSVTGQTPGELFF.

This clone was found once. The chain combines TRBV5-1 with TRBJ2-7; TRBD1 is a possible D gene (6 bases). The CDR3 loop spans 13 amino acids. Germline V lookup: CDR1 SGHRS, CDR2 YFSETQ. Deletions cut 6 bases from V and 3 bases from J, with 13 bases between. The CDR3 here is CASKGDQLYEQYF. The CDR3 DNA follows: TGCGCCAGCAAGGGGGACCAGCTCTACGAGCAGTACTTC.

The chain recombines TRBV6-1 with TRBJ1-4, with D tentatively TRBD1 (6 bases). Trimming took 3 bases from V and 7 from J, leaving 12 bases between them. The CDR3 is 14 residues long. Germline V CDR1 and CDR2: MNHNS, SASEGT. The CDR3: CASSEPGESEKLFF. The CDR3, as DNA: TGTGCCAGCAGTGAGCCAGGGGAGAGTGAAAAACTGTTTTTT.